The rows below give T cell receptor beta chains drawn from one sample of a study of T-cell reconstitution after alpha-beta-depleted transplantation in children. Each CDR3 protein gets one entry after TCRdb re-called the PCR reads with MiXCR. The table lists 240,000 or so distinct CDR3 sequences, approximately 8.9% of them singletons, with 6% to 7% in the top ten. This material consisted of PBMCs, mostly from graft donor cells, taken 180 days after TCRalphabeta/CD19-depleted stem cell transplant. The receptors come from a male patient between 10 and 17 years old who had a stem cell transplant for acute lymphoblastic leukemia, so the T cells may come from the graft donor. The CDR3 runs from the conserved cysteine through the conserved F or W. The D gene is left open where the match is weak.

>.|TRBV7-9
CASSSFRRDLTGELFF
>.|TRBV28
CASREGPMVRDNTDTQYF
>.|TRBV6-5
CASSYRGLTNTEAFF
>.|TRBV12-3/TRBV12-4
CASSLSRQPYGYTF
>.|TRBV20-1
CSGGPGPWYEQYF
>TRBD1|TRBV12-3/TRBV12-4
CASSFGTGNEQYF
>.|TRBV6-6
CASSLTLRYEQYF
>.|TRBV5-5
CASSGGEDYTDTQYF
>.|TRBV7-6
CASSQGDYYEQYF
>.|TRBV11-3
CASSLGRNTDTQYF